One sample yielded the 9 T cell receptor beta chains listed below, sequenced in a study of molecular identifiers for immune sequencing clone quantification. MiXCR, applied by TCRdb to the PCR reads, yields one record per CDR3 protein. The sample yields more than 450,000 distinct CDR3 sequences, 25% seen once. The source material was naive CD8+ T cells from blood, with Jurkat cell RNA spiked in. The sample's subset: FACS-sorted CD8+CD4-CCR7+CD45RA+ naive T cells. Receptors originate from a human donor in good health. Some libraries in this study had Jurkat cell RNA spiked in.

This clonotype appeared many times. The J gene is TRBJ2-3, the V gene TRBV4-1; maybe TRBD2 (6 bases). CDR1 is MGHRA and CDR2 is YSYEKL in the germline V gene. V gave up 1 base and J gave up 2 bases, with 16 bases separating them. This CDR3 region has 17 residues. The CDR3 sequence is CASSQAQGGFLTDTQYF. The CDR3 DNA reads as TGCGCCAGCAGCCAAGCTCAGGGAGGTTTCCTCACAGATACGCAGTATTTT.

This clonotype came up many times. The chain couples TRBV7-9 to TRBJ1-2; D is unclear. V lost 5 bases and J lost 4, with 8 bases in between. This CDR3 comprises 12 residues. Per the germline V gene, CDR1 is SEHNR and CDR2 is FQNEAQ (reference sequence). CDR3 residues: CASSPPVYGYTF. The CDR3 DNA is TGTGCCAGCAGCCCCCCCGTCTATGGCTACACCTTC.

The chain carries TRBV27 and TRBJ1-4; no clear D. The germline CDR1 and CDR2 sequences are MNHEY and SMNVEV (reference sequence). The CDR3 totals 15 residues. V was cut by 8 bases and J by 7 bases, with 20 bases left in between. In DNA, the CDR3 is TGTGCCAGCGCAAACAGCAGAGCCGCTGGTGAAAAACTGTTTTTT. This codes for CASANSRAAGEKLFF. Supplemented by reference TRBV27 and TRBJ1-4, the full variable domain reads EAQVTQNPRYLITVTGKKLTVTCSQNMNHEYMSWYRQDPGLGLRQIYYSMNVEVTDKGDVPEGYKVSRKEKRNFPLILESPSPNQTSLYFCASANSRAAGEKLFFGSGTQLSVL.

The rearrangement uses TRBV27 and TRBJ2-7; unclear D gene. Germline V gene sequence: CDR1 MNHEY, CDR2 SMNVEV (reference sequence). V was cut by 2 bases and J by 1 base, with 12 bases left in between. This CDR3 is 15 amino acids long. This chain's CDR3 is CASSLKGGGSYEQYF. The CDR3 nucleotides are TGTGCCAGCAGTTTAAAGGGTGGTGGGTCCTACGAGCAGTACTTC.

This clonotype has just a few counts. The J gene is TRBJ2-7, the V gene TRBV7-9; 7 positions agree with TRBD2. Germline trimming cut 5 bases from V and 3 bases from J; bases unmatched to any gene: 10. Germline loops: CDR1 SEHNR, CDR2 FQNEAQ (reference sequence). CDR3 size: 15 residues. The CDR3 reads CASSQGGTVYYEQYF. In nucleotides, the CDR3 is TGTGCCAGCAGCCAGGGAGGGACGGTGTACTACGAGCAGTACTTC.

This clonotype showed up many times. This chain links TRBV6-5 with TRBJ1-6; D is unclear. Trimming shortened V by 6 bases and J by 0 bases, and 12 bases separated the two germline ends. CDR1 is MNHEY, CDR2 SVGAGI, per germline. This CDR3 is 16 amino acids long. CDR3 nucleotide sequence: TGTGCCAGCAGAGAATTCAGGAGCTCCTATAATTCACCCCTCCACTTT. This codes for CASREFRSSYNSPLHF.

This clonotype was picked up a small number of times. This chain connects TRBV6-2 or TRBV6-3 to TRBJ2-1; perhaps TRBD1 as D (6 bases). The CDR3 runs 13 residues. V lost 10 bases and J 1 base, leaving 11 bases between the germline ends. Looked up from germline, CDR1 is MNHEY and CDR2 is SVGEGT. CDR3: CATFDRSYNEQFF. CDR3 nucleotide sequence: TGTGCCACCTTCGACAGGTCCTACAATGAGCAGTTCTTC.

This sequence joins TRBV6-5 and TRBJ2-7; weak D call: TRBD2 (6 bases). Trimming stripped 2 bases from V and 7 bases from J, with 15 bases between. Germline CDR1 MNHEY, CDR2 SVGAGI. The CDR3 spans 14 residues. CDR3 DNA sequence: TGTGCCAGCAGTTACGGAGGGTACTCGGGGGAGCAGTACTTC. Translated, it gives CASSYGGYSGEQYF.

The chain recombines TRBV28 with TRBJ2-7; TRBD1 agrees at 10 bases. V trimming: 6 bases; J trimming: 2 bases; junction bases outside the gene matches: 7. Germline V gene data show CDR1 as MDHEN and CDR2 as SYDVKM. This CDR3 is 15 amino acids long. CDR3 bases: TGTGCCAGCAGCGACGGGACAGGGGAAGCCTACGAGCAGTACTTC. It encodes CASSDGTGEAYEQYF.